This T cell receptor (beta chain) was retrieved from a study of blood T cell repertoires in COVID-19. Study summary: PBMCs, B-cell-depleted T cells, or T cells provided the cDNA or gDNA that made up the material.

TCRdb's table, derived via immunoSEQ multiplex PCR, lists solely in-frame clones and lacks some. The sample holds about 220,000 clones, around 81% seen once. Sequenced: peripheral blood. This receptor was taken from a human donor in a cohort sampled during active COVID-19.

CDR3 sequence (DNA): TGTGCCAGCAGTTACTCGGTAGCGGGAGTGACAGATACGCAGTATTTT. It is translated as CASSYSVAGVTDTQYF. This chain joins TRBV6-6 and TRBJ2-3, with TRBD2 matching 9 bases. V lost 0 bases, J lost 3 bases, and 4 bases stayed unmatched. The CDR3 is 16 amino acids. Germline lookup yields CDR1 MNHNY and CDR2 SVGAGI (reference sequence).